This T cell receptor beta chain was profiled in a study of blood T cell repertoires in COVID-19. Study information: From the United States, Italy and Spain came samples of acute and convalescent COVID-19. The cDNA or gDNA used as material had been derived from T cells, B-cell-depleted T cells, or PBMCs.

Methods used by the authors: From reference gene primer amplification, estimates of nucleated cell counts were derived. The method was immunoSEQ multiplex PCR; TCRdb's version includes in-frame clones alone and lacks a portion of them. V and J calls and clone size come straight from that table; D and trimming were deduced from the DNA. The repertoire holds over 200,000 clones, with about 90% as singletons. The CDR3 is 19 amino acids. After removal of 2 bases from V and 0 bases from J, the junction contained 11 bases not matched to a gene. Looked up from germline, CDR1 is MNHNS and CDR2 is SASEGT. J is TRBJ2-4 and V is TRBV6-1; 9 nucleotides agree with TRBD2. This clonotype originated in a man in his thirties or forties who had recovered from COVID-19. Input material: PBMCs or T cells enriched from blood (not recorded which). In DNA form, the CDR3 reads TGTGCCAGCAGTGAATTTCTGGCGGGGGGGGCTCTAGCCAAAAACATTCAGTACTTC. Protein product: CASSEFLAGGALAKNIQYF.